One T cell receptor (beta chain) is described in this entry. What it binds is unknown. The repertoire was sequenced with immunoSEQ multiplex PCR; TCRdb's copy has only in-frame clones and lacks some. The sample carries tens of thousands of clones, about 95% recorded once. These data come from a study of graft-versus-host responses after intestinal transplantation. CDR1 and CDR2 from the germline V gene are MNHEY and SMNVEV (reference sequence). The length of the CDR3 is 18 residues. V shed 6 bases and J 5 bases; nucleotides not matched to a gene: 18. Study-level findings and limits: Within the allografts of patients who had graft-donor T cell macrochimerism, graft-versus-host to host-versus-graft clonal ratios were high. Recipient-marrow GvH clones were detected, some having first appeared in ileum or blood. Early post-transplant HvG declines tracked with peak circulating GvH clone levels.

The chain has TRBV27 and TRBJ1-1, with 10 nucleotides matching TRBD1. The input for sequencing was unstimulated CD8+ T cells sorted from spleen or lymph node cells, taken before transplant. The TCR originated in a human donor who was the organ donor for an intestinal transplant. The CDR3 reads CASSLAERTGGMYTEAFF. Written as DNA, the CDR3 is TGTGCCAGCAGCTTGGCTGAGAGGACAGGGGGGATGTATACTGAAGCTTTCTTT.